Each of the 21 T cell receptor beta chains below was sequenced from the same sample in a study of cytomegalovirus exposure and HLA in healthy donors (dated by TCRdb to the late 2010s). The library was prepared using the immunoSEQ multiplex PCR assay. The multiplex PCR relied on a mix of 60 forward primers for TCR Vbeta segments and 13 reverse primers for TCR Jbeta segments. TCRdb retrieved this table from immuneACCESS and kept in-frame rearrangements only. Not all clones are present; in checked studies, unresolved V genes account for under half, and no reason is known for the remainder. For this sample the table gives approximately 100,000 clones, of which 82% were detected only once. The biggest ten clones account for about 1.6% of the sample. The sequencing input was PBMCs. The receptors come from a man aged 50-59 years in good health and CMV-seronegative.

The V call is TRBV5-1, the J call TRBJ2-3; possibly TRBD1 for D (5 bases). CDR3 size: 14 residues. Per the germline V gene, CDR1 is SGHRS and CDR2 is YFSETQ. V shed 0 bases and J shed 3 bases, with 8 bases lying between them. The CDR3 nucleotides are TGCGCCAGCAGCTTGGTCCAGGGAACAGATACGCAGTATTTT. Its translation is CASSLVQGTDTQYF.

J is TRBJ1-2 and V is TRBV20-1; TRBD1 matches at 8 bases. Germline V gives CDR1 DFQATT, CDR2 SNEGSKA (reference sequence). V lost 3 bases to trimming and J lost 7 bases; unmatched junction nucleotides: 1. The CDR3 is made up of 11 amino acids. CDR3: CSARDRAGYTF. CDR3 DNA sequence: TGCAGTGCTAGGGACAGGGCTGGCTACACCTTC.

The chain carries TRBV7-9 and TRBJ2-3, with TRBD2 matching over 7 bases. With 10 bases clipped from V and 6 bases from J, the junction kept 10 bases outside the gene matches. The CDR3 runs to 13 residues. CDR1 and CDR2 from the germline V gene are SEHNR and FQNEAQ (reference sequence). DNA for the CDR3: TGTGCCACCCCCGAAGGGGAGGGGGATACGCAGTATTTT. It yields the protein CATPEGEGDTQYF.

Only one count was recorded for this clone. This chain uses TRBV6-4 with TRBJ2-5; TRBD2 is a possible D gene (6 bases). This CDR3 is built from 19 residues. The germline V gene has CDR1 MRHNA and CDR2 SNTAGT. V lost 4 bases to trimming and J lost 1 base, with 25 bases between them. CDR3 nucleotide sequence: TGTGCCAGCAGTGCTCCCCCGTGTGACGGACTATTATCCCAAGAGACCCAGTACTTC. Translating gives CASSAPPCDGLLSQETQYF.

The genes are TRBV5-6 and TRBJ1-6; weak D call: TRBD1 (5 bases). This CDR3 contains 14 residues. Germline CDR1 SGHDT, CDR2 YYEEEE. The V end was cut by 0 bases, the J end by 9 bases, with 10 bases between. As DNA, the CDR3 is TGTGCCAGCAGCTTGGGGGCCCAGGGTTCACCCCTCCACTTT. The encoded protein is CASSLGAQGSPLHF. Variable domain in full (rest from reference TRBV5-6 and TRBJ1-6): DAGVTQSPTHLIKTRGQQVTLRCSPKSGHDTVSWYQQALGQGPQFIFQYYEEEERQRGNFPDRFSGHQFPNYSSELNVNALLLGDSALYLCASSLGAQGSPLHFGNGTRLTVT.

V gene TRBV14 combines with J gene TRBJ2-5; possible D gene TRBD2, 6 bases. Trimming removed 4 bases from V and 4 bases from J, with 19 bases in between. Germline V CDR1 and CDR2: SGHDN, FVKESK. The CDR3 consists of 16 residues. DNA for the CDR3: TGTGCCAGCAGCCCACCCTTAACCGGGACTCCAGAGACCCAGTACTTC. It encodes CASSPPLTGTPETQYF.

The chain uses TRBV11-2 and TRBJ1-1, with a weak D call TRBD1 (5 bases). Trimming shortened V by 1 base and J by 1 base, and 19 bases separated the two germline ends. The CDR3 sequence is 18 residues long. Germline loops: CDR1 SGHAT, CDR2 FQNNGV. The CDR3 sequence is CASSLGPPATVKNTEAFF. DNA of the CDR3: TGTGCCAGCAGCTTAGGCCCCCCGGCGACAGTCAAGAACACTGAAGCTTTCTTT.

The chain uses TRBV11-3 and TRBJ1-6; TRBD1 matches at 7 bases. The CDR3 is made up of 14 amino acids. V was pared by 1 base and J by 8 bases, with 2 bases of the junction left unmatched. Germline assignment: CDR1 SGHNT and CDR2 YENEEA. The DNA for the CDR3 is TGTGCCAGCAGCTTAGGACAGGGTGATTCACCCCTCCACTTT. Protein sequence: CASSLGQGDSPLHF. Drawing the rest from reference TRBV11-3 and TRBJ1-6, the complete variable domain is EAGVVQSPRYKIIEKKQPVAFWCNPISGHNTLYWYLQNLGQGPELLIRYENEEAVDDSQLPKDRFSAERLKGVDSTLKIQPAELGDSAVYLCASSLGQGDSPLHFGNGTRLTVT.

The chain recombines TRBV5-4 with TRBJ1-5; 7 nucleotides agree with TRBD1. With 2 bases clipped from V and 2 bases from J, the junction kept 1 base outside the gene matches. The CDR3 runs to 14 residues. Germline CDR1 reads SGHNT; CDR2 reads YYREEE (reference sequence). CDR3 in DNA: TGTGCCAGCAGCTTCACAGGGGGCAATCAGCCCCAGCATTTT. This codes for CASSFTGGNQPQHF.

The rearrangement uses TRBV2 and TRBJ2-5; 8 nucleotides match TRBD2. The CDR3 runs to 15 residues. V lost 4 bases and J lost 2; bases outside the gene matches: 6. The germline V gene encodes CDR1 SNHLY and CDR2 FYNNEI. CDR3 nucleotide sequence: TGTGCCAGCAGTGGCCAAGCGGGGGAGCAAGAGACCCAGTACTTC. Protein: CASSGQAGEQETQYF.

This chain uses TRBV28 with TRBJ1-2; 12 bases map to TRBD1. CDR1 and CDR2 (germline): MDHEN, SYDVKM. The V segment lost 6 bases and the J segment 3 bases; nucleotides outside the gene matches: 11. The CDR3 loop spans 17 amino acids. CDR3 nucleotide sequence: TGTGCCAGCAGAGGGGGTTGGGACAGGGGGCGCGACTATGGCTACACCTTC. Encoded protein: CASRGGWDRGRDYGYTF.

This chain joins TRBV6-1 and TRBJ1-4; no firm D call. The V end was cut by 7 bases, the J end by 8 bases, with 17 bases between. Germline-derived CDR1 and CDR2 are MNHNS and SASEGT. This CDR3 region has 14 residues. For the CDR3, the DNA is TGTGCCAGCAAAAGGCCGTCCGTGCGGGAAAAACTGTTTTTT. Translating it yields CASKRPSVREKLFF.

The V gene is TRBV18, the J gene TRBJ1-5; 7 bases fit TRBD1. The V segment lost 2 bases and the J segment 5 bases; nucleotides outside the gene matches: 12. This CDR3 is 17 amino acids long. Germline assignment: CDR1 KGHSH and CDR2 LQKENI. The CDR3 DNA sequence: TGTGCCAGCTCACCAAGTGGGACAGAAGGGGACTATCAGCCCCAGCATTTT. This encodes CASSPSGTEGDYQPQHF.

The rearrangement uses TRBV21-1 and TRBJ2-3; TRBD2, the table's D call, was not compared with the DNA. TRBV21-1 is an annotated pseudogene. CDR3 length: 15 residues. The DNA of the CDR3 is TGTGCCGGAGCAGGACTAGCGGGGTGGGGGGATACGCAGTATTTT. This translates into CAGAGLAGWGDTQYF.

This chain joins TRBV7-8 and TRBJ2-7; possible D gene TRBD2, 5 bases. Germline values: CDR1 SGHVS, CDR2 FQNEAQ. Trimming left V 1 base short and J 8 bases short, with 15 bases between. CDR3 length: 14 amino acids. DNA of the CDR3: TGTGCCAGCAGCTTAGGGCCTACTAGTATGAAGCAGTACTTC. Its protein product is CASSLGPTSMKQYF.

This chain connects TRBV7-9 to TRBJ2-2; 7 bases fit TRBD1. The ends lost 4 bases at V and 7 bases at J; junction bases unmatched: 9. The CDR3 covers 15 residues. The germline V gene encodes CDR1 SEHNR and CDR2 FQNEAQ (reference sequence). The CDR3 is CASSSRTGVNGELFF. The CDR3 bases are TGTGCCAGCAGCTCGCGGACAGGAGTAAACGGGGAGCTGTTTTTT.

This chain joins TRBV19 and TRBJ2-5; 9 bases map to TRBD1. Germline V gene lookup returns CDR1 LNHDA and CDR2 SQIVND (reference sequence). The trim removed 3 bases at V and 3 bases at J, leaving 11 bases unmatched. The CDR3 has 17 residues. CDR3 amino acids: CASSITGDRVSEETQYF. The CDR3 DNA reads TGTGCCAGTAGTATCACAGGGGACAGGGTGTCAGAAGAGACCCAGTACTTC.

The rearrangement uses TRBV11-2 and TRBJ1-4; D is unresolved. Per the germline V gene, CDR1 is SGHAT and CDR2 is FQNNGV. The CDR3 totals 9 residues. V shed 10 bases and J shed 8 bases, with 5 bases lying between them. CDR3 amino acids: CAMREKLFF. CDR3 DNA sequence: TGTGCCATGCGGGAAAAACTGTTTTTT.

This chain connects TRBV6-4 to TRBJ2-3, with 9 bases lining up with TRBD1. The CDR3 is 13 amino acids. Germline trimming cut 6 bases from V and 8 bases from J; bases unmatched to any gene: 6. The germline gives CDR1 MRHNA, CDR2 SNTAGT. DNA for the CDR3: TGTGCCAGCAGAAGCCAGACAGGGGGTACGCAGTATTTT. Translation: CASRSQTGGTQYF.

The chain recombines TRBV5-4 with TRBJ1-4, with D unclear. CDR1 and CDR2 (germline): SGHNT, YYREEE (reference sequence). V was pared by 0 bases and J by 2 bases, with 17 bases between. The CDR3 contains 18 residues. For the CDR3, the DNA is TGTGCCAGCAGCTTGGGGGCCGGGAGAGGAACGACTAATGAAAAACTGTTTTTT. Translation gives CASSLGAGRGTTNEKLFF.

The rearrangement links TRBV18 to TRBJ1-1; D remains ambiguous. The germline gives CDR1 KGHSH, CDR2 LQKENI. There are 14 residues in the CDR3. Trimming pared 0 bases from V and 4 bases from J, leaving 9 bases between. Written as DNA, the CDR3 is TGTGCCAGCTCACCACCTTTGGCGGGCACTGAAGCTTTCTTT. Its translation is CASSPPLAGTEAFF.